This T cell receptor beta chain is from a study of control samples from healthy donors and cancer patients. Trimming removed 6 bases at V and 5 bases at J, with 20 bases between. Germline values: CDR1 MNHEY, CDR2 SVGAGI. The CDR3 spans 15 residues. Some clones are missing from TCRdb's copy, which holds only in-frame ones; the method was immunoSEQ multiplex PCR. The table shows 200,000 or so clones, with over 80% occurring only once. Sequencing was performed on blood. This sequence was found in a man aged 30 to 39 in good health. The rearrangement links TRBV6-5 to TRBJ2-7, with D possibly being TRBD2 (6 bases). In DNA form, the CDR3 reads TGTGCCAGCAGCCCCGCGCCTGGGAGGATCGACGAGCAGTACTTC. It is translated as CASSPAPGRIDEQYF.